This entry lists 3 T cell receptor beta chains sequenced from one sample in a study of cytomegalovirus exposure and HLA in healthy donors. Produced via immunoSEQ multiplex PCR; TCRdb's table is partial and in-frame only. The table shows fewer than 200,000 clones, with about four fifths occurring only once. Sequenced sample: PBMCs. The receptors were sampled from a young woman in good health and CMV-seropositive.

The chain joins TRBV2 to TRBJ2-2, with D perhaps matching TRBD2 (7 bases). Germline CDR1 SNHLY, CDR2 FYNNEI. This CDR3 is built from 16 residues. V shed 3 bases and J shed 6 bases, with 17 bases lying between them. The CDR3 DNA sequence: TGTGCCAGCAGTGAGGAACAGGGAGGGTTAGCCGGGGAGCTGTTTTTT. Its translation: CASSEEQGGLAGELFF.

The chain is built from TRBV2 and TRBJ2-2; maybe TRBD1 (6 bases). V lost 7 bases and J lost 3, with 12 bases in between. The CDR3 runs to 14 residues. Germline values: CDR1 SNHLY, CDR2 FYNNEI. The DNA of the CDR3 is TGTGCCAGCAACAGGGACGGTTACACCGGGGAGCTGTTTTTT. Protein product: CASNRDGYTGELFF.

The V gene is TRBV7-9, the J gene TRBJ1-2, with 9 positions matching TRBD1. Germline-derived CDR1 and CDR2 are SEHNR and FQNEAQ (reference sequence). V shed 5 bases, J shed 2 bases, and the junction held 12 bases outside the gene matches. The CDR3 has 17 amino acids. CDR3 coding DNA: TGTGCCAGCAGCCCACAGGGGGCGAAGCAGGGAAACTATGGCTACACCTTC. Translation: CASSPQGAKQGNYGYTF.